This T cell receptor beta chain is drawn from a study of cytotoxic CD8 clonotypes in ibrutinib-treated CLL. On the study more broadly: The sample average was roughly 240,000 productive templates and fewer than 95,000 productive rearrangements. Study results and caveats: The study found clonality rose at ibrutinib response, then fell toward baseline at progression. The clonality rise at ibrutinib response reflected private clonotype expansion.

The CDR3 length is 12 residues. Germline CDR1 reads MGHDK; CDR2 reads SYGVNS. V gave up 7 bases and J gave up 0 bases, with 6 bases separating them. This clone was found once. Its specificity is not known. Repertoires were generated with immunoSEQ multiplex PCR, while TCRdb's copy carries only in-frame clones and drops some. The sample comprises around 250,000 clones, roughly 74% of which are singletons, and 15% to 17% rests with the top ten. The sample was PBMCs, taken after 24 months of ibrutinib treatment. This clonotype was obtained from a human donor with chronic lymphocytic leukemia. V and J are TRBV25-1 and TRBJ1-2; D is uncertain. CDR3: CASIGSNYGYTF. The CDR3 nucleotides are TGTGCCAGCATCGGATCTAACTATGGCTACACCTTC.